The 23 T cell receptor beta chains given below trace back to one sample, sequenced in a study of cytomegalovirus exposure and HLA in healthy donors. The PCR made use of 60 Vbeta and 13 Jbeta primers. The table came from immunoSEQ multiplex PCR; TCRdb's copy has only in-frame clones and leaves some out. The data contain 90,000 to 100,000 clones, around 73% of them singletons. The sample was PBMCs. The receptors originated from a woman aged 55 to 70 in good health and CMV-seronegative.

CDR3 sequence reads: CASSQKRLGTGVDTQYF. Written as DNA, the CDR3 is TGCGCCAGCAGCCAAAAGAGACTAGGTACTGGAGTCGATACGCAGTATTTT. The chain is built from TRBV4-1 and TRBJ2-3; tentative D call: TRBD2 (6 bases). This CDR3 contains 17 residues. Germline values: CDR1 MGHRA, CDR2 YSYEKL. Trimming stripped 2 bases from V and 6 bases from J, with 21 bases between.

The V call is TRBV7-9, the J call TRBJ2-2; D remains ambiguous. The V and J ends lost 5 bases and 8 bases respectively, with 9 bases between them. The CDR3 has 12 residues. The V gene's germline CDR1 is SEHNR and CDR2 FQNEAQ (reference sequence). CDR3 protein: CASSPQIGELFF. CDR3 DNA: TGTGCCAGCAGCCCACAAATTGGGGAGCTGTTTTTT.

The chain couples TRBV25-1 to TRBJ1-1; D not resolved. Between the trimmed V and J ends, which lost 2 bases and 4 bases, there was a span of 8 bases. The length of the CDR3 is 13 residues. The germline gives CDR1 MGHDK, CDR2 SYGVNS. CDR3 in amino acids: CASSEKPSTEAFF. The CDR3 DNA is TGTGCCAGCAGTGAAAAGCCGAGCACTGAAGCTTTCTTT. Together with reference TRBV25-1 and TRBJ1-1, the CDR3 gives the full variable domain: EADIYQTPRYLVIGTGKKITLECSQTMGHDKMYWYQQDPGMELHLIHYSYGVNSTEKGDLSSESTVSRIRTEHFPLTLESARPSHTSQYLCASSEKPSTEAFFGQGTRLTVV.

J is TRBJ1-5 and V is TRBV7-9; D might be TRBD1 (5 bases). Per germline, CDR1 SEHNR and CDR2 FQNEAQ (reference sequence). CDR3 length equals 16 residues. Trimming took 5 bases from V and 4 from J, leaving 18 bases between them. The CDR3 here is CASSQTGTPGNQPQHF. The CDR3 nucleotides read TGTGCCAGCAGCCAGACGGGGACTCCTGGGAATCAGCCCCAGCATTTT. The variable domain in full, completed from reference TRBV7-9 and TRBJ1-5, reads DTGVSQNPRHKITKRGQNVTFRCDPISEHNRLYWYRQTLGQGPEFLTYFQNEAQLEKSRLLSDRFSAERPKGSFSTLEIQRTEQGDSAMYLCASSQTGTPGNQPQHFGDGTRLSIL.

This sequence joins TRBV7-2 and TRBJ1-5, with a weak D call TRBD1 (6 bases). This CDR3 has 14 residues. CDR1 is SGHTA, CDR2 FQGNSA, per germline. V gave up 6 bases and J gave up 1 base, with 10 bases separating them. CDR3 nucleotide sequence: TGTGCCAGCAGTCAGGGGTACAGCAATCAGCCCCAGCATTTT. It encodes CASSQGYSNQPQHF.

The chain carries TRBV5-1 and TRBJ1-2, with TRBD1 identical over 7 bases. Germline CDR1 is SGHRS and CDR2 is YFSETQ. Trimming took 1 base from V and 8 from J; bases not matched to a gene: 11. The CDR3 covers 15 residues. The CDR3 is CASSLRGVGQEGYTF. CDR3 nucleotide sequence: TGCGCCAGCAGCTTGCGGGGAGTAGGACAGGAGGGCTACACCTTC.

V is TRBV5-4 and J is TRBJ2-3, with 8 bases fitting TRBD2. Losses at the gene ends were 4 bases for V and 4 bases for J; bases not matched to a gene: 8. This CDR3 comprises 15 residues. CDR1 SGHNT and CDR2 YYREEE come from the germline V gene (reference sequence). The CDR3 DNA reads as TGTGCCAGCAGCCACCCCGGGACTAGGGCAGATACGCAGTATTTT. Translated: CASSHPGTRADTQYF.

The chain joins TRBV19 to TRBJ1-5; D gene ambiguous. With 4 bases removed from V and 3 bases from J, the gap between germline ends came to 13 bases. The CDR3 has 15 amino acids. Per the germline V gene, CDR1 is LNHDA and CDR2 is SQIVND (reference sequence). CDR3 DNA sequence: TGTGCCAGTAGTAGGTATAGACTTTACAATCAGCCCCAGCATTTT. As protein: CASSRYRLYNQPQHF.

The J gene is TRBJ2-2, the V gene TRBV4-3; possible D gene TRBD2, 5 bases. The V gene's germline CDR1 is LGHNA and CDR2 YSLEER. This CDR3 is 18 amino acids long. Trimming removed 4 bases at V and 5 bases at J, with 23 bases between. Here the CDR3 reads CASSPRSVGESATGELFF. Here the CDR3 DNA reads TGCGCCAGCAGCCCCCGTAGCGTTGGGGAGTCCGCGACCGGGGAGCTGTTTTTT.

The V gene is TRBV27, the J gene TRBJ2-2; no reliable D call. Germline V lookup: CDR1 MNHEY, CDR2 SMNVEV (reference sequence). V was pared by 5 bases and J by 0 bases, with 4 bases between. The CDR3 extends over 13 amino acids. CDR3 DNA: TGTGCCAGCAGTGTCGCGAACACCGGGGAGCTGTTTTTT. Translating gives CASSVANTGELFF.

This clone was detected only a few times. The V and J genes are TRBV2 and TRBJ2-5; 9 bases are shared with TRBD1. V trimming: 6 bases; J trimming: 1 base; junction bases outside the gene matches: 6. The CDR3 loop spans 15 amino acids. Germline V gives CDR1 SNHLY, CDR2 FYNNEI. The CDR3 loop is CASRGQGSLQETQYF. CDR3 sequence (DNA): TGTGCCAGCAGAGGACAGGGGAGCCTCCAAGAGACCCAGTACTTC.

The CDR3 spells CASSPRQGLEDGYTF. CDR3 bases: TGCGCCAGCAGCCCGCGACAGGGGTTAGAGGATGGCTACACCTTC. V usage is TRBV5-1 and J usage is TRBJ1-2; TRBD1 agrees at 8 bases. Losses at the gene ends were 4 bases for V and 6 bases for J; bases not matched to a gene: 11. In germline, CDR1 is SGHRS, CDR2 YFSETQ. The CDR3 length is 15 residues.

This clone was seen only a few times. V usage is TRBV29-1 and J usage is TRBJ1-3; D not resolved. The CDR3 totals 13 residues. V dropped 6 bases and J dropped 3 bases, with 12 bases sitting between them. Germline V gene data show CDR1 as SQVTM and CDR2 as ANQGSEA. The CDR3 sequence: CSVKARLGNTIYF. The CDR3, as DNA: TGCAGCGTGAAAGCCCGCCTTGGAAACACCATATATTTT.

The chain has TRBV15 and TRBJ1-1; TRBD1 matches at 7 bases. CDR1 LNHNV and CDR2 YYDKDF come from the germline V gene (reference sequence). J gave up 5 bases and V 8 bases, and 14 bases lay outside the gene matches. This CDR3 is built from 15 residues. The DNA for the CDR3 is TGTGCCACCTACCATCCCGAGACAGGGCAGACTGAAGCTTTCTTT. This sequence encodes CATYHPETGQTEAFF.

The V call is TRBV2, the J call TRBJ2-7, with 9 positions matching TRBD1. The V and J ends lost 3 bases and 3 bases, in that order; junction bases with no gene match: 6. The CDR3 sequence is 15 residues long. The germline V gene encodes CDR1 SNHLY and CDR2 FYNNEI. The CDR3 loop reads CASSDPGTGRYEQYF. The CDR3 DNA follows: TGTGCCAGCAGTGACCCCGGGACAGGGCGCTACGAGCAGTACTTC.

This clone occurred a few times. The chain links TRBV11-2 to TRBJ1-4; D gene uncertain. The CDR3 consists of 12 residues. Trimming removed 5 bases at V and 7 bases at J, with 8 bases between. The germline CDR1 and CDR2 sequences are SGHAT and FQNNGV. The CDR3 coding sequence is TGTGCCAGCAGCCCAGCGGGTGAAAAACTGTTTTTT. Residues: CASSPAGEKLFF.

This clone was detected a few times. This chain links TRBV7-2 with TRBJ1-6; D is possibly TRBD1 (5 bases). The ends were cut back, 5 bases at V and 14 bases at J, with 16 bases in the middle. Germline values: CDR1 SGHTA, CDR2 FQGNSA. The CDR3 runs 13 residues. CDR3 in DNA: TGTGCCAGCAGCCCGGGAGGGGCGCAGGCCCTCCACTTT. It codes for CASSPGGAQALHF.

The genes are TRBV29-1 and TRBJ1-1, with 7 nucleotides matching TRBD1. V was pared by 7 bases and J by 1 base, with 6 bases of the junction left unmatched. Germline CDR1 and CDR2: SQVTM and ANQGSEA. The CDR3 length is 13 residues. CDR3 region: CSAGGTPNTEAFF. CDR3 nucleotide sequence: TGCAGCGCAGGGGGGACACCGAACACTGAAGCTTTCTTT.

The CDR3 loop is CASGRVSGAQETQYF. CDR3 DNA sequence: TGTGCCAGCGGGAGGGTTAGCGGGGCCCAAGAGACCCAGTACTTC. The rearrangement joins TRBV6-1 to TRBJ2-5; TRBD2 matches 8 bases. V was clipped by 8 bases and J by 1 base; unmatched bases: 9. The CDR3 consists of 15 residues. CDR1 and CDR2 from the germline V gene are MNHNS and SASEGT.

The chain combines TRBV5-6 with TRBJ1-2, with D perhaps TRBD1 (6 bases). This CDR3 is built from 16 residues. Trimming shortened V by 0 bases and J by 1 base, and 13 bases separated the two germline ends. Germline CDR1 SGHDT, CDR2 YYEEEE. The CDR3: CASSLAITGNNYGYTF. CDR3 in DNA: TGTGCCAGCAGCTTGGCCATTACAGGGAATAACTATGGCTACACCTTC.

CDR3 in DNA: TGTGCCAGCAGTTTATTAGGATCCAGGTCACCCCTCCACTTT. Encoded protein: CASSLLGSRSPLHF. This rearrangement joins TRBV27 to TRBJ1-6; D is undetermined. Trimming cost V 1 base and J 10 bases, with 11 bases left between them. CDR3 length: 14 residues. Germline assignment: CDR1 MNHEY and CDR2 SMNVEV (reference sequence).

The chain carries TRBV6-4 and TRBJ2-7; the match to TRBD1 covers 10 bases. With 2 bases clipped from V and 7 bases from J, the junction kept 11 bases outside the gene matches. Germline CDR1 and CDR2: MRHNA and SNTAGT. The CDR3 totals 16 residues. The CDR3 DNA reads TGTGCCAGCAGTGACGGTAGGGGACAGGGGCACTGGGAGCAGTACTTC. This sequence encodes CASSDGRGQGHWEQYF.

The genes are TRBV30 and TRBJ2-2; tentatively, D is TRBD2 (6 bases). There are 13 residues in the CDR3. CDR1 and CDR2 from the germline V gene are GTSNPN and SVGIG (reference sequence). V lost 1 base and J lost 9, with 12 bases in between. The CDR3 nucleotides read TGTGCCTGGAGTGGACAGACTAGGCGGGAGCTGTTTTTT. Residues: CAWSGQTRRELFF.